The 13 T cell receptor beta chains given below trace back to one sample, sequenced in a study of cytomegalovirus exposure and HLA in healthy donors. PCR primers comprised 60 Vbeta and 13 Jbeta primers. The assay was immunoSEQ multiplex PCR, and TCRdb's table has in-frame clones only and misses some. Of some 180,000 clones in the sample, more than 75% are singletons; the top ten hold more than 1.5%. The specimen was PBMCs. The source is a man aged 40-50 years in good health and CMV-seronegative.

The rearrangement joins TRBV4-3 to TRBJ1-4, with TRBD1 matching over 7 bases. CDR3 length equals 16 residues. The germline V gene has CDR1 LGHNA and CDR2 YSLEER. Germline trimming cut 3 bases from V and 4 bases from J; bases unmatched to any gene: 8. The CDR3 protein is CASSQIGDRDNEKLFF. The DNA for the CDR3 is TGCGCCAGCAGCCAGATAGGTGACAGGGATAATGAAAAACTGTTTTTT.

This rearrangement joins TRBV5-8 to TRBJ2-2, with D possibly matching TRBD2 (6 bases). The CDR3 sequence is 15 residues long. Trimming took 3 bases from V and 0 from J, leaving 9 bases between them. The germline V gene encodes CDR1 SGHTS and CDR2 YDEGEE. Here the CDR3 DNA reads TGTGCCAGCAGCTGGGCGGGGACGAACACCGGGGAGCTGTTTTTT. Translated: CASSWAGTNTGELFF.

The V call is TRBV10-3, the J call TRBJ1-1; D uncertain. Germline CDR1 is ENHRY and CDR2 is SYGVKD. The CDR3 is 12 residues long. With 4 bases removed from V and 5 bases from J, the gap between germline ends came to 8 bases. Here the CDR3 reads CAISGRGTEAFF. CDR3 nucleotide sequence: TGTGCCATCAGTGGGAGAGGGACTGAAGCTTTCTTT.

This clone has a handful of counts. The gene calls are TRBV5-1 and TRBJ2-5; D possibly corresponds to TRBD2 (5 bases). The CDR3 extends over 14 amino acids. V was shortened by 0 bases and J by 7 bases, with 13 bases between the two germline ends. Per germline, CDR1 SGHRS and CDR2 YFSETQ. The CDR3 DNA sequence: TGCGCCAGCAGCTTGGCTAGGGAGAGCTCGACCCAGTACTTC. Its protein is CASSLARESSTQYF.

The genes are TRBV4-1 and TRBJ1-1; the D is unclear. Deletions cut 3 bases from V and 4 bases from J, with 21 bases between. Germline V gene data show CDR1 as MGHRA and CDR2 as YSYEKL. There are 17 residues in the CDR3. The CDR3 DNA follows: TGCGCCAGCAGCCAGGACGGCAGAGGGTGGTCAGGCACTGAAGCTTTCTTT. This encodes CASSQDGRGWSGTEAFF.

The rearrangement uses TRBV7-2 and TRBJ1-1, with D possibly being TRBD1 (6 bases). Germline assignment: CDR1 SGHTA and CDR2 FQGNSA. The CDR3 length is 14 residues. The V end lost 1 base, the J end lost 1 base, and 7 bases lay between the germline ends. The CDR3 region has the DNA TGTGCCAGCAGCTTAGGAGGGGGGAACACTGAAGCTTTCTTT. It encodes CASSLGGGNTEAFF. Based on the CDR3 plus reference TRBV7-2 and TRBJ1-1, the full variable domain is GAGVSQSPSNKVTEKGKDVELRCDPISGHTALYWYRQSLGQGLEFLIYFQGNSAPDKSGLPSDRFSAERTGGSVSTLTIQRTQQEDSAVYLCASSLGGGNTEAFFGQGTRLTVV.

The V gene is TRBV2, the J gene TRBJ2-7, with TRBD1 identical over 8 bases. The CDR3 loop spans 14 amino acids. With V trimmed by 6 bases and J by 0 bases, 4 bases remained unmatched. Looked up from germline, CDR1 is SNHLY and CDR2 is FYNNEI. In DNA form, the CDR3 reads TGTGCCAGCAGCCTTGGGACAGGCTCCTACGAGCAGTACTTC. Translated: CASSLGTGSYEQYF.

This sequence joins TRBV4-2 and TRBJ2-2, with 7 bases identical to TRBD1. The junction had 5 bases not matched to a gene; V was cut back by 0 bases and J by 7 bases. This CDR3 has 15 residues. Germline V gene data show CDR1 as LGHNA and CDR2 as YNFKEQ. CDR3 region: CASSQDRQGIGELFF. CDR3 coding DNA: TGTGCCAGCAGCCAAGATAGACAGGGAATCGGGGAGCTGTTTTTT.

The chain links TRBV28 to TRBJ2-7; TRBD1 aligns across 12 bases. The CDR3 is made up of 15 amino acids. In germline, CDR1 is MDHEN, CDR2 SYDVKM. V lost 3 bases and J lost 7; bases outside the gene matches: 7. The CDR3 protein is CASSLRDRGRREQYF. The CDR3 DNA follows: TGTGCCAGCAGTTTGAGGGACAGGGGGCGAAGAGAGCAGTACTTC.

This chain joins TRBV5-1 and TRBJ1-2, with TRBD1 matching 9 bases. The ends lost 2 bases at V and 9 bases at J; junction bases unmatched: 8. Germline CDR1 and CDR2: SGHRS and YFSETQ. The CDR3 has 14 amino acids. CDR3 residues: CASSLTGQGISYTF. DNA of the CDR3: TGCGCCAGCAGCTTAACGGGACAGGGCATAAGCTACACCTTC. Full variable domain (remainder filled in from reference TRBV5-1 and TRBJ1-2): KAGVTQTPRYLIKTRGQQVTLSCSPISGHRSVSWYQQTPGQGLQFLFEYFSETQRNKGNFPGRFSGRQFSNSRSEMNVSTLELGDSALYLCASSLTGQGISYTFGSGTRLTVV.

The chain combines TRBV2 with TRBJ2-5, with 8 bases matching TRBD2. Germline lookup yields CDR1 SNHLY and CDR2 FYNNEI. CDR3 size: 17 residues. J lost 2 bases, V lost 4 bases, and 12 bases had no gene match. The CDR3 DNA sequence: TGTGCCAGCAGTGTACCATGGGGACTAGGGGGTCAAGAGACCCAGTACTTC. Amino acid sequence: CASSVPWGLGGQETQYF. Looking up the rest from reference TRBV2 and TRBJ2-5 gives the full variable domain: EPEVTQTPSHQVTQMGQEVILRCVPISNHLYFYWYRQILGQKVEFLVSFYNNEISEKSEIFDDQFSVERPDGSNFTLKIRSTKLEDSAMYFCASSVPWGLGGQETQYFGPGTRLLVL.

CDR3: CASTEGYYGYTF. The CDR3 DNA reads TGTGCCAGCACGGAGGGATACTATGGCTACACCTTC. V gene TRBV2 combines with J gene TRBJ1-2; unclear D gene. In germline, CDR1 is SNHLY, CDR2 FYNNEI. This CDR3 region has 12 residues. Trimming pared 7 bases from V and 3 bases from J, leaving 9 bases between. The whole variable domain, remainder taken from reference TRBV2 and TRBJ1-2, is EPEVTQTPSHQVTQMGQEVILRCVPISNHLYFYWYRQILGQKVEFLVSFYNNEISEKSEIFDDQFSVERPDGSNFTLKIRSTKLEDSAMYFCASTEGYYGYTFGSGTRLTVV.

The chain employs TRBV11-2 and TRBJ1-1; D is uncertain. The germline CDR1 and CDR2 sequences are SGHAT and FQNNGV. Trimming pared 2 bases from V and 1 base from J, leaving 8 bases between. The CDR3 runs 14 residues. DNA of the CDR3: TGTGCCAGCAGCTTACGTAAGCAGAACACTGAAGCTTTCTTT. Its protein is CASSLRKQNTEAFF.